The clone carrying this T cell receptor beta chain occurred a few times. No antigen is known for it. This entry belongs to a study of blood T cells in healthy people across ages. Study results and caveats: Older individuals had lower TCR beta diversity per million T cells (the decline was roughly linear).

The authors ran a second PCR of about 7 to 11 cycles using a sample-barcoded 5' primer and a J-beta primer mix. CDR3-containing paired-end reads numbered at least 3 million in each sample. TCRdb ran MiXCR on the 5' RACE reads and lists one entry per CDR3 protein. The sample records 700,000 or so distinct CDR3 sequences, approximately 21% being singletons. CDR3 length: 16 residues. J gave up 1 base and V 6 bases, and 7 bases lay outside the gene matches. The V call is TRBV12-3 or TRBV12-4, the J call TRBJ2-3; TRBD1 matches 10 bases. The sequencing sample was made of blood. The TCR originated in a man between 65 and 80 years old in good health. CDR3: CASRTRTGGRTDTQYF. The CDR3 coding sequence is TGTGCCAGCAGAACTCGGACAGGGGGTCGCACAGATACGCAGTATTTT.